These T cell receptor beta chains were read from a single sample in a study of blood T cells in healthy people across ages. TCRdb independently ran MiXCR on the 5' RACE reads; one entry per CDR3 protein. This sample has fewer than 650,000 distinct CDR3 sequences, with about 28% found just once. The sample also formed part of further work on T cells of mothers and their children.

Sequenced sample: blood. Every receptor here comes from a boy aged 2 to 9 in good health. Each CDR3 is given with its conserved first and last residue. Each record gives: J gene, D gene, clone size, V gene, CDR3 protein, CDR3 DNA. A D gene is named only where the DNA matches it firmly. Some rows have no size entry. The others give once, few or many, or a class for an expanded clone.

J: TRBJ1-4; D: .; size: .; V: TRBV15; CDR3: CATSREASFWANEELFF; DNA: TGTGCCACCAGCAGAGAGGCCTCCTTTTGGGCGAATGAGGAACTGTTTTTT
J: TRBJ1-3; D: TRBD1; size: .; V: TRBV6-5; CDR3: CASSYSIQGAYGNTIYF; DNA: TGTGCCAGCAGTTACTCGATACAGGGGGCCTATGGAAACACCATATATTTT
J: TRBJ2-7; D: TRBD2; size: few; V: TRBV18; CDR3: CASSPTIAGSTYEQYF; DNA: TGTGCCAGCTCACCGACGATAGCGGGTTCTACCTACGAGCAGTACTTC
J: TRBJ2-6; D: TRBD1; size: .; V: TRBV7-9; CDR3: CASSADRGLGANVLTF; DNA: TGTGCCAGCAGCGCGGACAGGGGGCTTGGGGCCAACGTCCTGACTTTC
J: TRBJ2-2; D: .; size: .; V: TRBV28; CDR3: CASRPPLGGRNTGELFF; DNA: TGTGCCAGCAGACCTCCCTTGGGCGGCCGGAACACCGGGGAGCTGTTTTTT
J: TRBJ2-5; D: TRBD2; size: .; V: TRBV12-5; CDR3: CASENGGAWQETQYF; DNA: TGTGCTAGTGAAAACGGGGGGGCGTGGCAAGAGACCCAGTACTTC
J: TRBJ1-2; D: .; size: many; V: TRBV7-2; CDR3: CASSLAGGNYGYTF; DNA: TGTGCCAGCAGTTTAGCTGGCGGAAACTATGGCTACACCTTC
J: TRBJ2-5; D: TRBD2; size: .; V: TRBV5-1; CDR3: CATTWGTSGYEPKETQYF; DNA: TGCGCCACCACCTGGGGGACTAGCGGTTATGAACCGAAAGAGACCCAGTACTTC
J: TRBJ2-1; D: .; size: .; V: TRBV12-3/TRBV12-4; CDR3: CASSSPTRPSYNEQFF; DNA: TGTGCCAGCAGTTCCCCGACCCGTCCCAGCTACAATGAGCAGTTCTTC
J: TRBJ2-1; D: TRBD2; size: .; V: TRBV20-1; CDR3: CSARADLAGGSYNEQFF; DNA: TGCAGTGCTAGAGCCGATCTAGCGGGGGGATCCTACAATGAGCAGTTCTTC
J: TRBJ2-6; D: TRBD1; size: .; V: TRBV6-1; CDR3: CASSRQGSYSGANVLTF; DNA: TGTGCCAGCAGCCGACAGGGTTCCTACTCTGGGGCCAACGTCCTGACTTTC
J: TRBJ2-3; D: TRBD2; size: .; V: TRBV29-1; CDR3: CSVGTSGRVDTQYF; DNA: TGCAGCGTTGGGACTAGCGGGAGGGTGGATACGCAGTATTTT
J: TRBJ2-5; D: TRBD1; size: .; V: TRBV4-2; CDR3: CASSLGTGEAQETQYF; DNA: TGTGCCAGCAGCCTGGGGACAGGGGAAGCCCAAGAGACCCAGTACTTC
J: TRBJ2-5; D: TRBD2; size: few; V: TRBV20-1; CDR3: CSARGTSGVQSF; DNA: TGCAGTGCTAGGGGGACTAGCGGGGTTCAGTCCTTC
J: TRBJ2-3; D: TRBD1; size: .; V: TRBV5-1; CDR3: CASSLNRDRGADTQYF; DNA: TGCGCCAGCAGCTTAAACCGGGACAGGGGCGCGGATACGCAGTATTTT
J: TRBJ2-4; D: TRBD2; size: .; V: TRBV12-5; CDR3: CASGRGGFKNIQYF; DNA: TGTGCTAGTGGGCGCGGGGGTTTCAAAAACATTCAGTACTTC
J: TRBJ2-5; D: .; size: few; V: TRBV9; CDR3: CASSVDQGWETQYF; DNA: TGTGCCAGCAGCGTTGATCAGGGTTGGGAGACCCAGTACTTC
J: TRBJ1-5; D: .; size: few; V: TRBV6-5; CDR3: CASSYSRHSNQPQHF; DNA: TGTGCCAGCAGTTACTCGAGACATTCCAATCAGCCCCAGCATTTT
J: TRBJ1-5; D: .; size: few; V: TRBV12-3/TRBV12-4; CDR3: CASTRTRGASNQPQHF; DNA: TGTGCCAGCACCAGAACGCGGGGGGCCAGCAATCAGCCCCAGCATTTT
J: TRBJ2-7; D: .; size: once; V: TRBV6-5; CDR3: CASSYSFGSSYEQYF; DNA: TGTGCCAGCAGTTACTCTTTCGGGAGCTCCTACGAGCAGTACTTC
J: TRBJ2-3; D: TRBD2; size: few; V: TRBV7-9; CDR3: CASSLRAGGSGTDTQYF; DNA: TGTGCCAGCAGCTTAAGGGCGGGAGGGAGTGGGACAGATACGCAGTATTTT
J: TRBJ2-3; D: .; size: .; V: TRBV28; CDR3: CASRPERRDTQYF; DNA: TGTGCCAGCAGGCCAGAGAGGAGGGATACGCAGTATTTT
J: TRBJ2-7; D: .; size: .; V: TRBV12-3/TRBV12-4; CDR3: CASAGRTYEQYF; DNA: TGTGCCAGCGCTGGCCGTACCTACGAGCAGTACTTC
J: TRBJ1-2; D: TRBD1; size: few; V: TRBV30; CDR3: CAWRGEGQGLGGYTF; DNA: TGTGCCTGGAGGGGAGAAGGACAGGGGTTGGGTGGCTACACCTTC
J: TRBJ1-1; D: .; size: .; V: TRBV5-1; CDR3: CASSLLATVNTDAFF; DNA: TGCGCCAGCAGCCTCCTTGCGACGGTGAACACTGACGCTTTCTTT
J: TRBJ2-1; D: .; size: .; V: TRBV7-9; CDR3: CASNDNEQFF; DNA: TGTGCCAGCAACGACAATGAGCAGTTCTTC
J: TRBJ2-2; D: .; size: few; V: TRBV29-1; CDR3: CSDTTGYRGNTGELFF; DNA: TGCAGCGATACCACAGGGTATCGGGGGAACACCGGGGAGCTGTTTTTT
J: TRBJ2-5; D: TRBD2; size: .; V: TRBV5-5; CDR3: CASSFPSGETQYF; DNA: TGTGCCAGCAGCTTCCCTAGCGGGGAGACCCAGTACTTC
J: TRBJ2-1; D: TRBD2; size: few; V: TRBV20-1; CDR3: CSARTLAGENYNEQFF; DNA: TGCAGTGCTAGAACCCTAGCGGGGGAGAACTACAATGAGCAGTTCTTC
J: TRBJ2-7; D: .; size: few; V: TRBV6-5; CDR3: CASSSPRGSSYEQYF; DNA: TGTGCCAGCAGTTCGCCCAGGGGAAGCTCCTACGAGCAGTACTTC
J: TRBJ1-1; D: .; size: .; V: TRBV23-1; CDR3: CASSQKGDSGPKTEAFF; DNA: TGCGCCAGCAGTCAAAAGGGTGACTCCGGACCGAAGACTGAAGCTTTCTTT
J: TRBJ2-1; D: TRBD2; size: .; V: TRBV4-1; CDR3: CASRTGTSGNNEQFF; DNA: TGCGCCAGCAGAACCGGGACTAGCGGAAACAATGAGCAGTTCTTC
J: TRBJ2-1; D: .; size: few; V: TRBV2; CDR3: CAGSDRISYNEQFF; DNA: TGTGCCGGCAGCGACAGGATTTCCTACAATGAGCAGTTCTTC
J: TRBJ2-3; D: .; size: few; V: TRBV7-3; CDR3: CASSLRAVGPYTDTQYF; DNA: TGTGCCAGCAGCTTAAGGGCTGTTGGGCCGTACACAGATACGCAGTATTTT
J: TRBJ1-1; D: .; size: .; V: TRBV5-1; CDR3: CASSLGGTRNTEAFF; DNA: TGCGCCAGCAGCTTGGGGGGGACACGGAACACTGAAGCTTTCTTT
J: TRBJ2-1; D: TRBD2; size: few; V: TRBV5-1; CDR3: CASTPGLDDEQFF; DNA: TGCGCCAGCACCCCGGGACTAGACGATGAGCAGTTCTTC
J: TRBJ2-5; D: .; size: .; V: TRBV9; CDR3: CASSSSTAQETQYF; DNA: TGTGCCAGCAGCTCATCGACAGCTCAAGAGACCCAGTACTTC
J: TRBJ2-3; D: .; size: .; V: TRBV10-3; CDR3: CAISAKGGVGDTQYF; DNA: TGTGCCATCAGTGCGAAGGGCGGGGTGGGAGATACGCAGTATTTT
J: TRBJ2-3; D: TRBD1; size: .; V: TRBV10-3; CDR3: CAIRTGSTDTQYF; DNA: TGTGCCATTAGGACAGGGAGCACAGATACGCAGTATTTT